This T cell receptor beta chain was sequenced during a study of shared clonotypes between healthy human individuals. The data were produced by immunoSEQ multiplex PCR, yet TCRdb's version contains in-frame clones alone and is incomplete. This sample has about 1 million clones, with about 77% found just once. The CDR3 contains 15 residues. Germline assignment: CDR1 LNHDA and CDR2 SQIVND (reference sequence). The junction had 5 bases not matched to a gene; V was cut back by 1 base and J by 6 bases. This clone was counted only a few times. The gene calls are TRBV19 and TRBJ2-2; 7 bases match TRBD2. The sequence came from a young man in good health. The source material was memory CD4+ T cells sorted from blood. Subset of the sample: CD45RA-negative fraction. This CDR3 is CASSIAVREAGELFF. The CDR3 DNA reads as TGTGCCAGTAGTATAGCTGTCCGGGAGGCCGGGGAGCTGTTTTTT.